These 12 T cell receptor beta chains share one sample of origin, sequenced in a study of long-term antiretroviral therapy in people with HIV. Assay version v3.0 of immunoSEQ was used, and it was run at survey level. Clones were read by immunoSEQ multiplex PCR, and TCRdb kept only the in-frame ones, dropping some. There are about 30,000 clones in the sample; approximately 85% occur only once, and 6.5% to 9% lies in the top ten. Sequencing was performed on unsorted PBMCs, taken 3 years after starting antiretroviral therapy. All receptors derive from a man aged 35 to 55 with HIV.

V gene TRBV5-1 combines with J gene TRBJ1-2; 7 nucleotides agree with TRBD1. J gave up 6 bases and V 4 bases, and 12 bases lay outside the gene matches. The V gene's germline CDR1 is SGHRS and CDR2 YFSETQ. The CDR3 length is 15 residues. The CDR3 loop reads CASSPLGSTGDGYTF. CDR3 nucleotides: TGCGCCAGCAGCCCCCTCGGGAGTACAGGGGATGGCTACACCTTC. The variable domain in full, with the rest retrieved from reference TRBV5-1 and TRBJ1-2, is KAGVTQTPRYLIKTRGQQVTLSCSPISGHRSVSWYQQTPGQGLQFLFEYFSETQRNKGNFPGRFSGRQFSNSRSEMNVSTLELGDSALYLCASSPLGSTGDGYTFGSGTRLTVV.

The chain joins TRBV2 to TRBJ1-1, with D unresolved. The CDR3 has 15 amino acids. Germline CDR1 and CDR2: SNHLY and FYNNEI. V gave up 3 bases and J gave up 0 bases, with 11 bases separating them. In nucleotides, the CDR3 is TGTGCCAGCAGTGACGCAGGAAGCATGAACACTGAAGCTTTCTTT. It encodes CASSDAGSMNTEAFF.

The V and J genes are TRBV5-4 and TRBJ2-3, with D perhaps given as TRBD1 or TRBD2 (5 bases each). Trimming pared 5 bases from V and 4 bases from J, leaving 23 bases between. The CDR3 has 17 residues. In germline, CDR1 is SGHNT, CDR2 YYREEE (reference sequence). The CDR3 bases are TGTGCCAGCAGGTCAGGAAACAGGTCGCCGGGATCAGATACGCAGTATTTT. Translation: CASRSGNRSPGSDTQYF. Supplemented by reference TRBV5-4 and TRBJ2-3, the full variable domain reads ETGVTQSPTHLIKTRGQQVTLRCSSQSGHNTVSWYQQALGQGPQFIFQYYREEENGRGNFPPRFSGLQFPNYSSELNVNALELDDSALYLCASRSGNRSPGSDTQYFGPGTRLTVL.

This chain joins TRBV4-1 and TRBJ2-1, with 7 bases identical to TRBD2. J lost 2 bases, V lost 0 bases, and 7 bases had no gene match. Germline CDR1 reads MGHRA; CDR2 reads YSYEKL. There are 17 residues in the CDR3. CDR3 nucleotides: TGCGCCAGCAGCCAAGATCCAGGGAGGGGTCCCTACAATGAGCAGTTCTTC. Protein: CASSQDPGRGPYNEQFF.

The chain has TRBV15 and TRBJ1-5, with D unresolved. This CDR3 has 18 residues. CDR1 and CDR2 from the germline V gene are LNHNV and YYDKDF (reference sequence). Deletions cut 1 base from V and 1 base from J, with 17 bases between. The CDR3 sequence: CATSRVVLGQGSNQPQHF. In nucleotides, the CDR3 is TGTGCCACCAGCAGAGTTGTTCTGGGCCAAGGAAGCAATCAGCCCCAGCATTTT.

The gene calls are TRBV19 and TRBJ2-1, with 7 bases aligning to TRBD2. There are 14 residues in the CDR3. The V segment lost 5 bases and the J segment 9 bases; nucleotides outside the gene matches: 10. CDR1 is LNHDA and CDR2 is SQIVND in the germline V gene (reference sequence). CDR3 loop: CASSLGRRGSEQFF. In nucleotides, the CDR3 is TGTGCCAGTAGTCTCGGTCGGCGGGGGAGTGAGCAGTTCTTC.

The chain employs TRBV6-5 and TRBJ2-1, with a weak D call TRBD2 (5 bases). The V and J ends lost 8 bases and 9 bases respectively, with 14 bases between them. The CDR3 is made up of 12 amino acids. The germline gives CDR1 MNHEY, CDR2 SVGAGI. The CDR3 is CASGDYRGEQFF. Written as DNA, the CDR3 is TGTGCCAGCGGTGACTATCGGGGTGAGCAGTTCTTC.

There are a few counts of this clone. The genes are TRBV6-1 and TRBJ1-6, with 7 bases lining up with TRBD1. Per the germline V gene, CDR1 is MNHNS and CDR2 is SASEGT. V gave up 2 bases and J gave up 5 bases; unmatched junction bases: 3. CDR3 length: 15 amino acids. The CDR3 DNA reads TGTGCCAGCAGTGAATCCGGGACAGATAATTCACCCCTCCACTTT. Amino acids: CASSESGTDNSPLHF.

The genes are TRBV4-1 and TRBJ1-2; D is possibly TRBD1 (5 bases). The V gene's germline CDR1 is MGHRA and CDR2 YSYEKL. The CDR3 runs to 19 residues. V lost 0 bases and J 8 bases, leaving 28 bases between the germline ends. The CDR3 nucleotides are TGCGCCAGCAGCCAAGATCTGTTCGTAGACAGATATACTATGTTGGGCTACACCTTC. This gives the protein CASSQDLFVDRYTMLGYTF.

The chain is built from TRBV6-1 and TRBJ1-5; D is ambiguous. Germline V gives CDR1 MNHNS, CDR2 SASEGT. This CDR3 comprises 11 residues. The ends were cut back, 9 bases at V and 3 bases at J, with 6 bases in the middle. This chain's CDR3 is CASWDNQPQHF. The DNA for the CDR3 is TGTGCCAGTTGGGACAATCAGCCCCAGCATTTT.

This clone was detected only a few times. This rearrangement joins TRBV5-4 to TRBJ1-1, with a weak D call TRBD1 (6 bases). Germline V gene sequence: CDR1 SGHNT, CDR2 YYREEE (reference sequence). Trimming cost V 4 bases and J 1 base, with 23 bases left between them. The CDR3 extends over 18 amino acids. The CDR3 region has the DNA TGTGCCAGCAGCCCGGGACTTAAAGCGGGACACAAGAACACTGAAGCTTTCTTT. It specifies CASSPGLKAGHKNTEAFF.

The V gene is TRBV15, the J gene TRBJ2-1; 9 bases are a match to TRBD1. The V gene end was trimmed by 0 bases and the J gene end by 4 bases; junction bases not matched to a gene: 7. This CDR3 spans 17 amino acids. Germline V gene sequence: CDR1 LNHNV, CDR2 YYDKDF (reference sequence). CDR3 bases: TGTGCCACCAGCAGAGATGGTAGAGGGACAGGGTACAATGAGCAGTTCTTC. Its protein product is CATSRDGRGTGYNEQFF.